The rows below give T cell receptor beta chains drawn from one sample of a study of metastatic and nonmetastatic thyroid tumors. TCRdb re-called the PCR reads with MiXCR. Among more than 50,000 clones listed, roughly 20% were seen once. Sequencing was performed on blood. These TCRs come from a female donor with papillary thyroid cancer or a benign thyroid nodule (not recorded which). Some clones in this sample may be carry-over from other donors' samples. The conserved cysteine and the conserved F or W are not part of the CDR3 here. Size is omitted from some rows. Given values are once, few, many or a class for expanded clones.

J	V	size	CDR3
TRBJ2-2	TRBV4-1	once	ASSQVRSTGTNTGELF
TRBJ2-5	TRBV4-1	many	ASSQGERQGQETQY
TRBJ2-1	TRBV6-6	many	ASSYSTGAYEQF
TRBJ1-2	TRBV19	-	ASTYREHVGYT
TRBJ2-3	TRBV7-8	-	ASSERTGTDTQY
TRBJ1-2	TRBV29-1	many	SVEDVWLGYT
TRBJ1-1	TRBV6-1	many	ASSESETEAF
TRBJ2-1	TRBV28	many	ASRDRANEQF
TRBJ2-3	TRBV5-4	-	ASRGDPAGTDTQY
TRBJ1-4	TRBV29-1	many	SVFGTGKNEKLF
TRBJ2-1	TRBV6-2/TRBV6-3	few	ASSYLARLEGVSENEQS
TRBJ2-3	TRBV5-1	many	ASNEAGGTDTQY
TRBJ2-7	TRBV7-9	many	ASSFPGTLRYEQY
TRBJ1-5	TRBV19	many	ASSFPTGFGNQPQH
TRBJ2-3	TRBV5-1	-	ASSMLAHTDTQY
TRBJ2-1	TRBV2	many	ASRPTSGSYNEQF
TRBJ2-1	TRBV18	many	ASSPQRESGEQF
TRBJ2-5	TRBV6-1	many	ASSSGEGETQY
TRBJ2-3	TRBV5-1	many	ASSLGQLTDTQY
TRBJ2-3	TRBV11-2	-	ASINGHGGGTDTQY
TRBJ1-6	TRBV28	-	ASSLRAESSPLH
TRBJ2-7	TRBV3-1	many	ASSLGTSRNYEQY
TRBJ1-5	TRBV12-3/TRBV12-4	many	ASSLGGSNQPQH
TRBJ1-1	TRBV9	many	ASSRGPGIDTEAF
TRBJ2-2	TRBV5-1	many	ASSLDRAGTGELF
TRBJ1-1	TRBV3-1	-	ARSQRQGANTEAF
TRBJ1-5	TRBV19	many	ASSMEAARNSQH
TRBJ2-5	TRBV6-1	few	SSRPGLETQY
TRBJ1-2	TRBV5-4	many	ASSGTGINYGYT
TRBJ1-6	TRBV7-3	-	ASSPEGGNTSPLH
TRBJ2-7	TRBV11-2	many	ASSLRQGAYEQY